The following is a T cell receptor (beta chain) sequence with its context. The data derive from a study of glioma-infiltrating T cells after dendritic cell vaccination. About the research overall: The vaccine used monocyte-derived dendritic cells pulsed overnight with autologous tumor lysate.

Amplification used 60 V beta primers and 13 J beta primers. The assay was immunoSEQ multiplex PCR, and TCRdb's table has in-frame clones only and misses some. The top ten clones hold 9.2% of a sample with about 64,000 clones, roughly four fifths of them seen once. The CDR3 totals 15 residues. From germline, CDR1 is MNHEY and CDR2 SVGAGI. V dropped 6 bases and J dropped 2 bases, with 13 bases sitting between them. The V gene is TRBV6-5, the J gene TRBJ2-2; possible D gene TRBD1, 6 bases. The specimen comprised blood, sampled before dendritic cell vaccination. The sequence was obtained from a human donor with glioblastoma. The CDR3 loop is CASRLGQRNTGELFF. As DNA, the CDR3 is TGTGCCAGCAGACTCGGACAGAGAAACACCGGGGAGCTGTTTTTT.